This T cell receptor (beta chain) was found in a study of Graves' ophthalmopathy and Graves' hyperthyroidism. Ophthalmopathy donors showed moderate-to-severe activity, CAS ≥3, NOSPECS ≥4 and a duration under 3 months. Trimming at V came to 7 bases and at J to 0 bases, leaving 11 bases not matched to a gene. From germline, CDR1 is SGHVS and CDR2 FQNEAQ. The CDR3 has 16 amino acids. Transcripts of RNA were the source for amplifying TCR beta CDR3 regions. An opening RT-PCR round employed HTBI primers and preceded a second-round multiplex PCR. MiXCR, run by TCRdb on the multiplex PCR reads, gives a single entry per CDR3 protein. The table includes almost 750,000 distinct CDR3 sequences, roughly 40% detected once.

The sample comprised peripheral blood. This sequence was found in an adult man with Graves' ophthalmopathy. This chain links TRBV7-8 with TRBJ1-1; 7 bases fit TRBD1. CDR3 amino acids: CASIPLPGQLNTEAFF. The DNA for the CDR3 is TGTGCCAGCATCCCCCTTCCGGGACAGTTGAACACTGAAGCTTTCTTT.